This T cell receptor (beta chain) was documented in a study of Graves' ophthalmopathy and Graves' hyperthyroidism. CDR3 length: 15 amino acids. J gave up 2 bases and V 5 bases, and 8 bases lay outside the gene matches. Germline CDR1 is SGHTA and CDR2 is FQGNSA. This clonotype occurred many times. Clinical symptoms, serum thyroxine, TRAb, thyroid ultrasound and orbital computed tomography formed the basis of diagnosis. Amplification from RNA transcripts yielded the TCR beta CDR3 regions. Second-round multiplex PCR followed a first-round RT-PCR using HTBI primers. TCRdb passed the multiplex PCR reads through MiXCR, listing each CDR3 protein once. The sample gives approximately 700,000 distinct CDR3 sequences, under 50% of which show up once; roughly 3% is in the top ten.

This clonotype originated in an adult man with Graves' ophthalmopathy. V usage is TRBV7-2 and J usage is TRBJ2-7; 8 bases align to TRBD1. Sequenced: peripheral blood. CDR3 nucleotide sequence: TGTGCCAGCAGCCCTGCCCCACAGGGGGCCTACGAGCAGTACTTC. Amino acid sequence: CASSPAPQGAYEQYF.